The clone carrying this T cell receptor beta chain was picked up many times. The CDR3 runs to 16 residues. Germline loops: CDR1 LGHNA, CDR2 YNFKEQ. V was trimmed by 4 bases and J by 2 bases, leaving 17 bases between them. The data originate from a study of T-cell memory formation after mild COVID-19. MiXCR, applied by TCRdb to the 5' RACE reads, yields one record per CDR3 protein. The repertoire holds about 560,000 distinct CDR3 sequences, with about 20% as singletons. The J gene is TRBJ2-5, the V gene TRBV4-2; no clear D gene. The receptor was isolated from an adult woman who had mild COVID-19 (a few samples of this study predate the infection). Cell type and time point are not known. The specimen was PBMCs or a T cell subset sorted from them (not recorded which). The CDR3 DNA reads TGTGCCAGCAGCCGAACGACCACCTTGGGGCAAGAGACCCAGTACTTC. Its protein product is CASSRTTTLGQETQYF.